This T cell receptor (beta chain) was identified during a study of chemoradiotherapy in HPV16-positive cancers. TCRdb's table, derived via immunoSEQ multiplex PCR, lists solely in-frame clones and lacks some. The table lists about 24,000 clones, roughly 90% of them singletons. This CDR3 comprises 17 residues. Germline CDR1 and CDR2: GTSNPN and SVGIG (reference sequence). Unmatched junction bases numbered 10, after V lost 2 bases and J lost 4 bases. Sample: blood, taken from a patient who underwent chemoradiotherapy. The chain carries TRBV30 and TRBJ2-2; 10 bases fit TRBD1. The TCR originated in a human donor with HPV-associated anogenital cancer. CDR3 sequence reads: CAWSPAGTGALTGELFF. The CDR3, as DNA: TGTGCCTGGAGTCCTGCCGGGACAGGGGCCCTCACCGGGGAGCTGTTTTTT.